The 13 T cell receptor beta chains below all came from one sample that was sequenced in a study of cytomegalovirus exposure and HLA in healthy donors. Both 60 Vbeta primers and 13 Jbeta primers went into the PCR. Profiled with immunoSEQ multiplex PCR; TCRdb holds only in-frame clones, not every one. The table shows around 160,000 clones, with 77% occurring only once. The material sequenced was PBMCs. These receptors all come from a woman aged 40 to 50 in good health and CMV-seropositive.

The chain is built from TRBV11-2 and TRBJ2-7; 10 bases map to TRBD1. Germline CDR1 and CDR2: SGHAT and FQNNGV. The CDR3 consists of 16 residues. J gave up 2 bases and V 4 bases, and 8 bases lay outside the gene matches. The DNA of the CDR3 is TGTGCCAGCAGCTCCATTCGGGACAGGGGTCCCTACGAGCAGTACTTC. It encodes CASSSIRDRGPYEQYF.

To note about this clone: The identical CDR3 is also encoded by other nucleotide sequences in the sample. The chain is built from TRBV5-1 and TRBJ1-2, with D perhaps TRBD1 (6 bases). V dropped 1 base and J dropped 2 bases, with 9 bases sitting between them. This CDR3 has 14 amino acids. Germline CDR1 and CDR2: SGHRS and YFSETQ. CDR3 amino acids: CASSLYQGNYGYTF. For the CDR3, the DNA is TGCGCCAGCAGCTTGTATCAGGGGAACTATGGCTACACCTTC.

V usage is TRBV5-4 and J usage is TRBJ2-5; perhaps TRBD2 as D (5 bases). CDR1 and CDR2 (germline): SGHNT, YYREEE (reference sequence). Between the trimmed V and J ends, which lost 2 bases and 4 bases, there was a span of 21 bases. The CDR3 contains 17 residues. In nucleotides, the CDR3 is TGTGCCAGCAGCTTTGGCCTGGAGGTAGAACATAGAGAGACCCAGTACTTC. Its translation: CASSFGLEVEHRETQYF. Combining the CDR3 with reference TRBV5-4 and TRBJ2-5 gives the whole variable domain ETGVTQSPTHLIKTRGQQVTLRCSSQSGHNTVSWYQQALGQGPQFIFQYYREEENGRGNFPPRFSGLQFPNYSSELNVNALELDDSALYLCASSFGLEVEHRETQYFGPGTRLLVL.

This clone was observed a handful of times. Other nucleotide sequences from this sample produce the same CDR3. The chain joins TRBV30 to TRBJ2-5; tentative D call: TRBD2 (5 bases). The germline CDR1 and CDR2 sequences are GTSNPN and SVGIG (reference sequence). The V end lost 0 bases, the J end lost 1 base, and 15 bases lay between the germline ends. The CDR3 is made up of 16 amino acids. CDR3 in amino acids: CAWSVLSGGTQETQYF. CDR3 bases: TGTGCCTGGAGTGTACTAAGCGGCGGCACCCAAGAGACCCAGTACTTC.

The gene calls are TRBV28 and TRBJ1-6, with D tentatively TRBD1 (6 bases). V lost 3 bases and J 9 bases, leaving 24 bases between the germline ends. In germline, CDR1 is MDHEN, CDR2 SYDVKM. The CDR3 loop spans 18 amino acids. The CDR3 reads CASSFRRGYISAASPLHF. In DNA, the CDR3 is TGTGCCAGCAGTTTCCGCAGGGGCTACATATCGGCCGCTTCACCCCTCCACTTT.

This clone was detected once. Other nucleotide sequences from this sample produce the same CDR3. J is TRBJ2-3 and V is TRBV7-6; TRBD2 is a possible D gene (7 bases). CDR1 is SGHVS and CDR2 is FNYEAQ in the germline V gene. CDR3 length: 15 residues. Between the trimmed V and J ends, which lost 1 base and 1 base, there was a span of 9 bases. CDR3 protein: CASSLVGGGTDTQYF. The CDR3 DNA reads as TGTGCCAGCAGCTTAGTAGGGGGGGGCACAGATACGCAGTATTTT.

CDR3 nucleotide sequence: TGTGCCAGCAGTTACTCGAGGGTCTTTAACTATGGCTACACCTTC. Its protein is CASSYSRVFNYGYTF. The chain is built from TRBV6-5 and TRBJ1-2, with D hard to call. CDR3 size: 15 residues. The germline V gene has CDR1 MNHEY and CDR2 SVGAGI. Trimming took 0 bases from V and 1 from J, leaving 9 bases between them.

Regarding this clone: One end of the junction does not line up with germline, which may come from a read error. The V gene is TRBV7-9, the J gene TRBJ2-7; perhaps TRBD2 as D (5 bases). The CDR3 is 15 residues long. Germline V gene data show CDR1 as SEHNR and CDR2 as FQNEAQ (reference sequence). CDR3 protein: CSSSRLRDLDYEQYF. DNA for the CDR3: TGTTCCAGCAGCCGACTACGCGACCTTGACTACGAGCAGTACTTC.

V and J are TRBV18 and TRBJ2-1, with D possibly being TRBD1 (6 bases). Trimming took 3 bases from V and 14 from J, leaving 20 bases between them. The germline V gene encodes CDR1 KGHSH and CDR2 LQKENI. This CDR3 has 14 amino acids. The CDR3 coding sequence is TGTGCCAGCTCACCCCGGGACACTGAAAGAGCGGAGTTCTTC. It yields the protein CASSPRDTERAEFF.

This chain links TRBV30 with TRBJ2-7, with 8 bases lining up with TRBD2. Per germline, CDR1 GTSNPN and CDR2 SVGIG (reference sequence). This CDR3 has 13 amino acids. The trim removed 1 base at V and 2 bases at J, leaving 1 base unmatched. For the CDR3, the DNA is TGTGCCTGGAGTGCAGCGGGGGCCTACGAGCAGTACTTC. Translating gives CAWSAAGAYEQYF.

The table lists this clone with a few counts. This chain links TRBV19 with TRBJ2-7, with D possibly being TRBD1 (6 bases). V shed 4 bases and J shed 2 bases, with 12 bases lying between them. Germline V gene data show CDR1 as LNHDA and CDR2 as SQIVND (reference sequence). The CDR3 is made up of 14 amino acids. The CDR3 reads CASSTWTEPYEQYF. Here the CDR3 DNA reads TGTGCCAGTAGTACCTGGACAGAACCCTACGAGCAGTACTTC.

Only a few counts were recorded for this clone. This chain links TRBV7-9 with TRBJ2-2; D is perhaps TRBD2 (5 bases). V gave up 3 bases and J gave up 7 bases, with 6 bases separating them. The CDR3 has 12 amino acids. Germline-derived CDR1 and CDR2 are SEHNR and FQNEAQ (reference sequence). The CDR3: CASSLDFGELFF. CDR3 nucleotide sequence: TGTGCCAGCAGCTTGGACTTCGGGGAGCTGTTTTTT.

The V and J genes are TRBV5-1 and TRBJ1-1; 7 nucleotides align to TRBD1. This CDR3 is 13 amino acids long. V shed 3 bases, J shed 7 bases, and the junction held 6 bases outside the gene matches. Germline-derived CDR1 and CDR2 are SGHRS and YFSETQ. CDR3: CASSSPGGLEAFF. CDR3 sequence (DNA): TGCGCCAGCAGCTCCCCAGGGGGGCTTGAAGCTTTCTTT. Using reference TRBV5-1 and TRBJ1-1 for the parts outside the CDR3, the full variable domain is KAGVTQTPRYLIKTRGQQVTLSCSPISGHRSVSWYQQTPGQGLQFLFEYFSETQRNKGNFPGRFSGRQFSNSRSEMNVSTLELGDSALYLCASSSPGGLEAFFGQGTRLTVV.